The 5 T cell receptor beta chains in this list originate from one sample, sequenced in a study of control samples from healthy donors and cancer patients. Repertoires were generated with immunoSEQ multiplex PCR, while TCRdb's copy carries only in-frame clones and drops some. The sample includes 100,000 to 150,000 clones, 80% to 95% of them seen just once. The specimen was blood. These receptors were collected from a middle-aged man in good health.

This clone was seen more than once but under ten times. The chain uses TRBV5-4 and TRBJ2-7, with TRBD2 as a possible D gene (6 bases). CDR1 and CDR2 (germline): SGHNT, YYREEE (reference sequence). V was shortened by 4 bases and J by 3 bases, with 11 bases between the two germline ends. CDR3 length: 13 residues. The CDR3 reads CASSRRDYYEQYF. The CDR3 DNA follows: TGTGCCAGCAGCCGGAGGGATTACTACGAGCAGTACTTC.

V usage is TRBV7-3 and J usage is TRBJ2-1; 8 bases match TRBD2. The germline gives CDR1 SGHTA, CDR2 FQGTGA. The CDR3 loop spans 15 amino acids. V lost 5 bases to trimming and J lost 5 bases; unmatched junction nucleotides: 8. The DNA of the CDR3 is TGTGCCAGCAGCCCCCCGGGGGGGAACCACAATGAGCAGTTCTTC. Translating it yields CASSPPGGNHNEQFF. The full variable domain, with the rest looked up from reference TRBV7-3 and TRBJ2-1, is GAGVSQTPSNKVTEKGKYVELRCDPISGHTALYWYRQSLGQGPEFLIYFQGTGAADDSGLPNDRFFAVRPEGSVSTLKIQRTERGDSAVYLCASSPPGGNHNEQFFGPGTRLTVL.

The J gene is TRBJ1-1, the V gene TRBV28; TRBD1 is a possible D gene (6 bases). The V gene lost 1 base and the J gene lost 0 bases, with 9 bases spanning the gap. CDR1 and CDR2 (germline): MDHEN, SYDVKM. The CDR3 sequence is 15 residues long. CDR3 protein: CASSLFGGMNTEAFF. The CDR3 region has the DNA TGTGCCAGCAGTTTATTCGGGGGCATGAACACTGAAGCTTTCTTT.

The rearrangement joins TRBV5-1 to TRBJ1-1, with D maybe TRBD1 (6 bases). V lost 4 bases and J lost 0, with 13 bases in between. Germline V gene lookup returns CDR1 SGHRS and CDR2 YFSETQ. The CDR3 extends over 15 amino acids. The CDR3 DNA reads as TGCGCCAGCAGCCCCCGACAGGATATGAACACTGAAGCTTTCTTT. Its translation: CASSPRQDMNTEAFF.

The chain combines TRBV6-6 with TRBJ2-7, with 7 positions matching TRBD2. The V gene end was trimmed by 10 bases and the J gene end by 2 bases; junction bases not matched to a gene: 8. This CDR3 has 13 residues. Germline assignment: CDR1 MNHNY and CDR2 SVGAGI (reference sequence). The CDR3 region is CATAAGVTYEQYF. The CDR3 DNA sequence: TGTGCCACCGCGGCGGGGGTTACCTACGAGCAGTACTTC.